The clone carrying this T cell receptor (beta chain) showed up just a few times. This entry comes from a study of T-cell memory formation after mild COVID-19. Constant-segment primers and 5'RACE yielded cDNA libraries for TCR alpha and TCR beta, each carrying sample barcodes and UMIs. One entry per CDR3 protein results from TCRdb running MiXCR on the 5' RACE reads. The sample has some 350,000 distinct CDR3 sequences; about a sixth are singletons. The material sequenced was PBMCs or a T cell subset sorted from them (not recorded which). The sequence came from a young man who had mild COVID-19 (a few samples of this study predate the infection). Cell type and time point are not known.

CDR3 nucleotide sequence: TGTGCCAGCAGTTACGAGAATTACAATGAGCAGTTCTTC. Translating it yields CASSYENYNEQFF. The rearrangement joins TRBV6-2 or TRBV6-3 to TRBJ2-1; D is ambiguous. V lost 2 bases and J 4 bases, leaving 6 bases between the germline ends. Germline CDR1 and CDR2: MNHEY and SVGEGT. The CDR3 extends over 13 amino acids.